A selection of T cell receptor beta chains follows, all from one sample in a study of CD4 T cells in relation to SARS-CoV-2 and coronaviruses. Which antigens these TCRs recognize remains unknown. Generated by immunoSEQ multiplex PCR, the TCRdb table keeps only in-frame clones and is missing some. Seen here are 20,000 or so clones, 77% observed once, and the top ten hold more than 15%. The specimen was CD4+ T cells from PBMCs, cultured in vitro. These receptors all stem from a human donor in good health. CDR3s include the opening cysteine and the closing phenylalanine or tryptophan. D genes are given only for firm matches. Clone size appears in some rows only: once, few, many, or a class for an expanded clone.

clone_size: -; j_call: TRBJ2-7; d_call: -; v_call: TRBV30; cdr3_nt: TGTGCCTGGAGTGATTACTCCTACGAGCAGTACTTC; cdr3_aa: CAWSDYSYEQYF
clone_size: -; j_call: TRBJ1-1; d_call: -; v_call: TRBV6-5; cdr3_nt: TGTGCCAGCAGTTTTTCAGAGAACACTGAAGCTTTCTTT; cdr3_aa: CASSFSENTEAFF
clone_size: -; j_call: TRBJ2-5; d_call: -; v_call: TRBV7-3; cdr3_nt: TGTGCCAGCAGCTTAATGGCAGGGGCGGCAGAGACCCAGTACTTC; cdr3_aa: CASSLMAGAAETQYF
clone_size: once; j_call: TRBJ1-1; d_call: -; v_call: TRBV19; cdr3_nt: TGTGCCAGTAGTCCGGCGGGGGGGGGCACTGAAGCTTTCTTT; cdr3_aa: CASSPAGGGTEAFF
clone_size: -; j_call: TRBJ2-1; d_call: TRBD2; v_call: TRBV7-9; cdr3_nt: TGTGCCAGCAGCGTAGCGGGACTAGCGGGTTTTGAGCAGTTCTTC; cdr3_aa: CASSVAGLAGFEQFF
clone_size: once; j_call: TRBJ2-2; d_call: TRBD1; v_call: TRBV27; cdr3_nt: TGTGCCAGCAGTTTCTGGGACAGGTGGAACACCGGGGAGCTGTTTTTT; cdr3_aa: CASSFWDRWNTGELFF
clone_size: -; j_call: TRBJ1-1; d_call: -; v_call: TRBV12-5; cdr3_nt: TGTGCTAGTGGTACTCCGATTGAAGCTTTCTTT; cdr3_aa: CASGTPIEAFF
clone_size: -; j_call: TRBJ1-5; d_call: TRBD1; v_call: TRBV19; cdr3_nt: TGTGCCAGTAGTGTGGACAGGGGATCGAGACAGCCCCAGCATTTT; cdr3_aa: CASSVDRGSRQPQHF
clone_size: -; j_call: TRBJ2-1; d_call: TRBD2; v_call: TRBV24-1; cdr3_nt: TGTGCCACCAGTGAGGAGATAGCGGGAGGGAATGAGCAGTTCTTC; cdr3_aa: CATSEEIAGGNEQFF
clone_size: -; j_call: TRBJ2-2; d_call: -; v_call: TRBV28; cdr3_nt: TGTGCCAGCAGTTTATTTCTTGGGGGACTGAACACCGGGGAGCTGTTTTTT; cdr3_aa: CASSLFLGGLNTGELFF
clone_size: -; j_call: TRBJ1-1; d_call: -; v_call: TRBV5-5; cdr3_nt: TGTGCCAGCAGCTTTGATACGTGGGCTGAAGCTTTCTTT; cdr3_aa: CASSFDTWAEAFF
clone_size: few; j_call: TRBJ2-7; d_call: -; v_call: TRBV3-1/TRBV3-2; cdr3_nt: TGTGCCAGCAGCTACCGGGACGGGACCTACGAGCAGTACTTC; cdr3_aa: CASSYRDGTYEQYF
clone_size: few; j_call: TRBJ1-1; d_call: -; v_call: TRBV5-4; cdr3_nt: TGTGCCAGCAGCTTGGAGCCGCGGGCCAACCGGGGTGAAGCTTTCTTT; cdr3_aa: CASSLEPRANRGEAFF
clone_size: -; j_call: TRBJ2-5; d_call: -; v_call: TRBV5-5; cdr3_nt: TGTGCCAGCAGCTCCGGACTCAAGGGGGTGGGAGAGACCCAGTACTTC; cdr3_aa: CASSSGLKGVGETQYF
clone_size: -; j_call: TRBJ2-7; d_call: -; v_call: TRBV5-1; cdr3_nt: TGCGCCAGCAGCTTGGGGACAGTCTTCTACGAGCAGTACTTC; cdr3_aa: CASSLGTVFYEQYF
clone_size: -; j_call: TRBJ1-2; d_call: -; v_call: TRBV5-6; cdr3_nt: TGTGCCAGCAGCTTAATGGGTGGGATTTATGGCTACACCTTC; cdr3_aa: CASSLMGGIYGYTF
clone_size: -; j_call: TRBJ2-3; d_call: TRBD2; v_call: TRBV19; cdr3_nt: TGTGCCAGTAGTATAGATCTAGCGGGAGCAGATACGCAGTATTTT; cdr3_aa: CASSIDLAGADTQYF
clone_size: -; j_call: TRBJ2-7; d_call: -; v_call: TRBV7-9; cdr3_nt: TGTGCCAGCAGCTTAGCTAAGGGTTCCTACGAGCAGTACTTC; cdr3_aa: CASSLAKGSYEQYF
clone_size: once; j_call: TRBJ2-1; d_call: -; v_call: TRBV20-1; cdr3_nt: TGCAGGGCCGGGACTTCTCATGAGCAGTTCTTC; cdr3_aa: CRAGTSHEQFF
clone_size: -; j_call: TRBJ2-3; d_call: -; v_call: TRBV6-1; cdr3_nt: TGTGCCAGCAGTGAGAGACTAGACGCCACAGATACGCAGTATTTT; cdr3_aa: CASSERLDATDTQYF
clone_size: few; j_call: TRBJ2-7; d_call: TRBD2; v_call: TRBV25-1; cdr3_nt: TGTGCCAGCAGTGCCACTAGCGGGAGAACCTACGAGCAGTACTTC; cdr3_aa: CASSATSGRTYEQYF
clone_size: -; j_call: TRBJ2-2; d_call: TRBD2; v_call: TRBV24-1; cdr3_nt: TGTGCCACCAGTGATCCCGCCGGGACTAGTAACGGGGAGCTGTTTTTT; cdr3_aa: CATSDPAGTSNGELFF
clone_size: -; j_call: TRBJ2-7; d_call: TRBD2; v_call: TRBV5-4; cdr3_nt: TGTGCCAGCAGCAAGGGACTAGCGGAATACGAGCAGTACTTC; cdr3_aa: CASSKGLAEYEQYF
clone_size: once; j_call: TRBJ2-1; d_call: -; v_call: TRBV6-5; cdr3_nt: TGTGCCAGCAGGTCCCGGAGCCATGAGCAGTTCTTC; cdr3_aa: CASRSRSHEQFF
clone_size: -; j_call: TRBJ1-2; d_call: -; v_call: TRBV5-4; cdr3_nt: TGTGCCAGCAGCTTGGATGTATCCGGCTACACCTTC; cdr3_aa: CASSLDVSGYTF
clone_size: -; j_call: TRBJ2-1; d_call: TRBD2; v_call: TRBV18; cdr3_nt: TGTGCCAGCTCACCGACGACTAGCGGCGGTTACAATGAGCAGTTCTTC; cdr3_aa: CASSPTTSGGYNEQFF
clone_size: few; j_call: TRBJ2-1; d_call: -; v_call: TRBV11-2; cdr3_nt: TGTGCCAGCAGCTTAGTAGGGGGAGAGACAACCGTTGAGCAGTTCTTC; cdr3_aa: CASSLVGGETTVEQFF
clone_size: -; j_call: TRBJ2-5; d_call: -; v_call: TRBV21-1; cdr3_nt: TGTGCCAGCAGCCTCGGGGGCCGTACTAGCGGGAGGGTGTCAGAGACCCAGTACTTC; cdr3_aa: CASSLGGRTSGRVSETQYF
clone_size: -; j_call: TRBJ1-2; d_call: -; v_call: TRBV20-1; cdr3_nt: TGCAGTGGGTGGGCCGATTATGGCTACACCTTC; cdr3_aa: CSGWADYGYTF
clone_size: -; j_call: TRBJ1-3; d_call: -; v_call: TRBV6-5; cdr3_nt: TGTGCCAGCAGTCCTGGACACTTCTCTGGAAACACCATATATTTT; cdr3_aa: CASSPGHFSGNTIYF
clone_size: -; j_call: TRBJ1-4; d_call: -; v_call: TRBV18; cdr3_nt: TGTGCCAGCTCACCGGGGGAGGCCCCAAGGGAAAAACTGTTTTTT; cdr3_aa: CASSPGEAPREKLFF
clone_size: -; j_call: TRBJ2-1; d_call: TRBD1; v_call: TRBV27; cdr3_nt: TGTGCCAGCAGTTTAGGTCCGGGACAGGGGACCTACAATGAGCAGTTCTTC; cdr3_aa: CASSLGPGQGTYNEQFF
clone_size: -; j_call: TRBJ2-5; d_call: TRBD2; v_call: TRBV9; cdr3_nt: TGTGCCAGCAGCGTCCCTAGCGGGGGGGTTGAGACCCAGTACTTC; cdr3_aa: CASSVPSGGVETQYF
clone_size: -; j_call: TRBJ2-2; d_call: TRBD1; v_call: TRBV30; cdr3_nt: TGTGCCTGGAGTTTTTGGCACAGGGGGCAAAACACCGGGGAGCTGTTTTTT; cdr3_aa: CAWSFWHRGQNTGELFF
clone_size: -; j_call: TRBJ2-7; d_call: -; v_call: TRBV5-1; cdr3_nt: TGCGCCAGCAGCTTCGGTACCTACGAGCAGTACTTC; cdr3_aa: CASSFGTYEQYF
clone_size: -; j_call: TRBJ2-3; d_call: -; v_call: TRBV27; cdr3_nt: TGTGCCAGCAGTTTACTCTCCAAGGGGTATACGCAGTATTTT; cdr3_aa: CASSLLSKGYTQYF
clone_size: -; j_call: TRBJ1-5; d_call: -; v_call: TRBV2; cdr3_nt: TGTGCCAGCACCGGGGGGGGACTCCAGCCCCAGCATTTT; cdr3_aa: CASTGGGLQPQHF
clone_size: -; j_call: TRBJ1-2; d_call: -; v_call: TRBV7-2; cdr3_nt: TGTGCCAGCAGCTCGTCTGTGGCTGGCTACACCTTC; cdr3_aa: CASSSSVAGYTF
clone_size: -; j_call: TRBJ2-1; d_call: TRBD2; v_call: TRBV4-1; cdr3_nt: TGCGCCAGCAGCCAAGATCTGTCGGGAGGGCCATATGAGCAGTTCTTC; cdr3_aa: CASSQDLSGGPYEQFF
clone_size: -; j_call: TRBJ1-4; d_call: -; v_call: TRBV3-1/TRBV3-2; cdr3_nt: TGTGCCAGCAGCCAAGACATAGGGGCCAGCCGTTCTTACTCAACTAATGAAAAACTGTTTTTT; cdr3_aa: CASSQDIGASRSYSTNEKLFF
clone_size: -; j_call: TRBJ1-1; d_call: -; v_call: TRBV14; cdr3_nt: TGTGCCAGCAGCCAAGATTGGGGGAGCACTGAAGCTTTCTTT; cdr3_aa: CASSQDWGSTEAFF
clone_size: -; j_call: TRBJ2-2; d_call: TRBD1; v_call: TRBV18; cdr3_nt: TGTGCCAGCTCACCGATGACAGGGGAAGCCGGGGAGCTGTTTTTT; cdr3_aa: CASSPMTGEAGELFF
clone_size: -; j_call: TRBJ2-1; d_call: -; v_call: TRBV27; cdr3_nt: TGTGCCAGCAGTTTATCCACGGGCTCCTACAATGAGCAGTTCTTC; cdr3_aa: CASSLSTGSYNEQFF
clone_size: once; j_call: TRBJ2-7; d_call: -; v_call: TRBV5-4; cdr3_nt: TGTGCCAGCAGCTTGGGGACAGTACCTAACGAGCAGTACTTC; cdr3_aa: CASSLGTVPNEQYF
clone_size: -; j_call: TRBJ1-1; d_call: -; v_call: TRBV29-1; cdr3_nt: TGCAGCGCCCAGAGGAAGAACACTGAAGCTTTCTTT; cdr3_aa: CSAQRKNTEAFF
clone_size: -; j_call: TRBJ2-3; d_call: -; v_call: TRBV7-3; cdr3_nt: TGTGCCAGCAGCTTAACCGGCGTAGATACGCAGTATTTT; cdr3_aa: CASSLTGVDTQYF
clone_size: -; j_call: TRBJ2-7; d_call: -; v_call: TRBV27; cdr3_nt: TGTGCCAGCAGTTTAGCCACGGGTACGCCCTACGAGCAGTACTTC; cdr3_aa: CASSLATGTPYEQYF
clone_size: -; j_call: TRBJ1-1; d_call: -; v_call: TRBV7-9; cdr3_nt: TGTGCCAGCAGCGGGGATTATCTCGGCACTGAAGCTTTCTTT; cdr3_aa: CASSGDYLGTEAFF
clone_size: -; j_call: TRBJ2-3; d_call: -; v_call: TRBV19; cdr3_nt: TGTGCCAGTAGTATAGATCGGCAGTCCGGTAGCACAGATACGCAGTATTTT; cdr3_aa: CASSIDRQSGSTDTQYF
clone_size: -; j_call: TRBJ2-1; d_call: -; v_call: TRBV3-1/TRBV3-2; cdr3_nt: TGTGCCAGCAGCCAGTCGGGGCCGGGGTCCTACAATGAGCAGTTCTTC; cdr3_aa: CASSQSGPGSYNEQFF
clone_size: -; j_call: TRBJ1-5; d_call: -; v_call: TRBV7-2; cdr3_nt: TGTGCCAGCAGCCCCCGGTGGGGGGGGAATCAGCCCCAGCATTTT; cdr3_aa: CASSPRWGGNQPQHF
clone_size: -; j_call: TRBJ2-7; d_call: -; v_call: TRBV18; cdr3_nt: TGTGCCAGCTCACCAGAGCCGGCCTACGAGCAGTACTTC; cdr3_aa: CASSPEPAYEQYF